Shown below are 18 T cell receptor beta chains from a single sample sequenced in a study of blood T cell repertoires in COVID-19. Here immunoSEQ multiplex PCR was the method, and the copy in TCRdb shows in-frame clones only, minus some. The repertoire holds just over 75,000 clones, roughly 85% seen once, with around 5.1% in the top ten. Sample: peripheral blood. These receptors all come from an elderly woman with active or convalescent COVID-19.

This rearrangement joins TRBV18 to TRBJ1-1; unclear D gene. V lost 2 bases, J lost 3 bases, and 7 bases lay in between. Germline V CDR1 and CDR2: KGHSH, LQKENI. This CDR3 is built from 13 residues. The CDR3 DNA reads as TGTGCCAGCTCACCAGGGAGGGACACTGAAGCTTTCTTT. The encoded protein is CASSPGRDTEAFF.

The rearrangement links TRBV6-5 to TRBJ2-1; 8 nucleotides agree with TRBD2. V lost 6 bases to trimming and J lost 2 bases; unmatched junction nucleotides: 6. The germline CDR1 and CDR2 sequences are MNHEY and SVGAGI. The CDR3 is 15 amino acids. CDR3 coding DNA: TGTGCCAGCAGGTTAGGGCGGGAGGCCTACAATGAGCAGTTCTTC. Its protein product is CASRLGREAYNEQFF.

The CDR3 bases are TGTGCCAGCAGTGCCCGGGGGTGTTACCAGGGACCGTTCTACGAGCAGTACTTC. This translates into CASSARGCYQGPFYEQYF. This sequence joins TRBV25-1 and TRBJ2-7; TRBD2 might be the D (6 bases). The CDR3 is 18 residues long. Germline V gene sequence: CDR1 MGHDK, CDR2 SYGVNS. V lost 4 bases to trimming and J lost 3 bases, with 25 bases between them.

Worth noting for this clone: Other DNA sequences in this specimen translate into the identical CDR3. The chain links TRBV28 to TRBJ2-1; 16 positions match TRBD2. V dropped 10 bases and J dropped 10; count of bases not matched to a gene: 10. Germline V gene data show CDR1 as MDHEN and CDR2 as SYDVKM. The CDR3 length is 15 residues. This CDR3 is CATGTSGRGRGEQFF. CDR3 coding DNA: TGTGCCACCGGGACTAGCGGGAGGGGGAGGGGGGAGCAGTTCTTC.

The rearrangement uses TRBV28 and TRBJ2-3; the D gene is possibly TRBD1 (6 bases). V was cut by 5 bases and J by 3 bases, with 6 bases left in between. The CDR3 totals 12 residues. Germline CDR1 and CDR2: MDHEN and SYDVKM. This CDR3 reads CASSQGTDTQYF. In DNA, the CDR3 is TGTGCCAGCAGTCAGGGGACAGATACGCAGTATTTT. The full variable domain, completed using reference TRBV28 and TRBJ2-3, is DVKVTQSSRYLVKRTGEKVFLECVQDMDHENMFWYRQDPGLGLRLIYFSYDVKMKEKGDIPEGYSVSREKKERFSLILESASTNQTSMYLCASSQGTDTQYFGPGTRLTVL.

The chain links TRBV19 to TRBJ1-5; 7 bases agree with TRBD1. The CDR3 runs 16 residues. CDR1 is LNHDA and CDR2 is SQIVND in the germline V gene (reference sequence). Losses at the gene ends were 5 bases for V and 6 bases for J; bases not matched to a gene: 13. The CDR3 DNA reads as TGTGCCAGTAGTCCATTAGACAGGGCAGGGGCTCAGCCCCAGCATTTT. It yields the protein CASSPLDRAGAQPQHF.

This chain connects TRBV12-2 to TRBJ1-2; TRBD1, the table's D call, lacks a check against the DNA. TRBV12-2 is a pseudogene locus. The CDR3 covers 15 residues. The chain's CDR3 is CASRCAGTGDYGYTF. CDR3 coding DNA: TGTGCAAGTCGCTGTGCCGGGACAGGGGACTATGGCTACACCTTC.

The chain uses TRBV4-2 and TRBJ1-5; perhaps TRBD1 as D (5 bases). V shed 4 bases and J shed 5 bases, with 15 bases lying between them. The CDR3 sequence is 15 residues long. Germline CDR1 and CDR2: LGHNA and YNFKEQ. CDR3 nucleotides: TGTGCCAGCAGCCCCCAGACAGTAAGCTATCAGCCCCAGCATTTT. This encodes CASSPQTVSYQPQHF.

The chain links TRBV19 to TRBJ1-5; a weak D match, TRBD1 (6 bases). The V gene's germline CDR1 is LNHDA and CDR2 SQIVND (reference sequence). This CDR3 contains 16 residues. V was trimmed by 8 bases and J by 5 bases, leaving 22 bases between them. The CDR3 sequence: CASWGGAPGVDQPQHF. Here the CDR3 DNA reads TGTGCCAGTTGGGGGGGGGCCCCCGGGGTTGATCAGCCCCAGCATTTT.

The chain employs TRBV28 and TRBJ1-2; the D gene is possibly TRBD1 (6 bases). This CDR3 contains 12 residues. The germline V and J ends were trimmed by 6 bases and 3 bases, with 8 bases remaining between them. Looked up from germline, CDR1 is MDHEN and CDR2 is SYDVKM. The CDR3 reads CASRTGHYGYTF. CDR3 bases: TGTGCCAGCAGAACAGGGCACTATGGCTACACCTTC.

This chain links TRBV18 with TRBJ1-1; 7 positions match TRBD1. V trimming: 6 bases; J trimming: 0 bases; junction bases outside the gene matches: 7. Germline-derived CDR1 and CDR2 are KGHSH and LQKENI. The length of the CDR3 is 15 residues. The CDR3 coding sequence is TGTGCCAGCTCCCCGGGACAGCTCATGAACACTGAAGCTTTCTTT. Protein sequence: CASSPGQLMNTEAFF.

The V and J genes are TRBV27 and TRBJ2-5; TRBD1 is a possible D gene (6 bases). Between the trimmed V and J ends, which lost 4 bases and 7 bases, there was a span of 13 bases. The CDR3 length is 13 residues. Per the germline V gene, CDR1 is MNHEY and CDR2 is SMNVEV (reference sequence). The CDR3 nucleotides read TGTGCCAGCAGTTGGACCAGAGGGGGGACCCAGTACTTC. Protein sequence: CASSWTRGGTQYF.

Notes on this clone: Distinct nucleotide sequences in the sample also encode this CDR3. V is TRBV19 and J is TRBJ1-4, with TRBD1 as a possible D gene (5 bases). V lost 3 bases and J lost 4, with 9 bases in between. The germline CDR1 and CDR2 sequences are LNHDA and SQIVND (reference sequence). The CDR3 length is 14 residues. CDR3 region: CASSIGQGNEKLFF. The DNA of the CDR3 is TGTGCCAGTAGTATCGGGCAGGGTAATGAAAAACTGTTTTTT.

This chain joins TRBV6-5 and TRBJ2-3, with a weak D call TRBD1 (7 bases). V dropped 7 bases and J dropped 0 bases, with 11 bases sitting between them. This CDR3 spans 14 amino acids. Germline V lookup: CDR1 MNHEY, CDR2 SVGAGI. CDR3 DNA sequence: TGTGCCAGCACCGCGGGACAGAGCACAGATACGCAGTATTTT. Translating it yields CASTAGQSTDTQYF.

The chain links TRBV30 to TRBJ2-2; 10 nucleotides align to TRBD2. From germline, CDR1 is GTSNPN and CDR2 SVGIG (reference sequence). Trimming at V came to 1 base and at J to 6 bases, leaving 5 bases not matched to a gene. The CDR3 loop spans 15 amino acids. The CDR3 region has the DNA TGTGCCTGGAGTGGCCTAGCGGGAGTCGCCGGGGAGCTGTTTTTT. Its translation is CAWSGLAGVAGELFF.

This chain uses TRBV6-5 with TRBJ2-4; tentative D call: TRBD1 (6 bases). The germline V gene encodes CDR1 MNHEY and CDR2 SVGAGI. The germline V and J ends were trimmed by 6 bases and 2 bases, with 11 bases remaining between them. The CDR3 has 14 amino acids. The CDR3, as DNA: TGTGCCAGCAGGGTACAGGGATCCAAAAACATTCAGTACTTC. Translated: CASRVQGSKNIQYF.

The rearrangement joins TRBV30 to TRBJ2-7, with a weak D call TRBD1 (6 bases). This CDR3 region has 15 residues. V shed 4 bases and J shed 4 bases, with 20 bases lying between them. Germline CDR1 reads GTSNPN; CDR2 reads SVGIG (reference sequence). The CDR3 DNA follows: TGTGCCTGGATTCTCCTTCACAGGGTTCGGTACGAGCAGTACTTC. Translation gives CAWILLHRVRYEQYF.

In DNA form, the CDR3 reads TGCAGCGTTGGGACGGAGGGACCTGAAGCTTTCTTT. Protein: CSVGTEGPEAFF. V usage is TRBV29-1 and J usage is TRBJ1-1; D might be TRBD1 (5 bases). CDR1 and CDR2 (germline): SQVTM, ANQGSEA. The CDR3 contains 12 residues. Trimming left V 4 bases short and J 6 bases short, with 12 bases between.